The clone carrying this T cell receptor (beta chain) was seen at least ten times. Its specificity is not known. This record comes from a study of T cells after yellow fever vaccination. Points from the study as a whole: Subsequent to the booster, the majority of primary-vaccination clones reappeared (96% CD4, 88% CD8). When the response was secondary, it was weaker but reached its peak faster, day 5 versus 15.

Making TCR cDNA involved 5'RACE template switching, which added UMIs and a universal primer site. In TCRdb, the 5' RACE reads were re-called with MiXCR into one record per CDR3 protein. The table lists 200,000 to 300,000 distinct CDR3 sequences, roughly 6.3% of them singletons. Germline CDR1 reads SGHNT; CDR2 reads YENEEA. This CDR3 contains 15 residues. With V trimmed by 3 bases and J by 6 bases, 2 bases remained unmatched. The starting material was CD4+ T cells sorted from PBMCs, obtained on the day of the yellow fever booster vaccination. J is TRBJ2-2 and V is TRBV11-3; 12 bases line up with TRBD1. This clonotype was sampled from a man between 25 and 39 years old who received the YFV17D yellow fever vaccine. CDR3 DNA sequence: TGTGCCAGCAGCTTCGGGACAGGGGGCCCCGGGGAGCTGTTTTTT. Amino acid sequence: CASSFGTGGPGELFF.